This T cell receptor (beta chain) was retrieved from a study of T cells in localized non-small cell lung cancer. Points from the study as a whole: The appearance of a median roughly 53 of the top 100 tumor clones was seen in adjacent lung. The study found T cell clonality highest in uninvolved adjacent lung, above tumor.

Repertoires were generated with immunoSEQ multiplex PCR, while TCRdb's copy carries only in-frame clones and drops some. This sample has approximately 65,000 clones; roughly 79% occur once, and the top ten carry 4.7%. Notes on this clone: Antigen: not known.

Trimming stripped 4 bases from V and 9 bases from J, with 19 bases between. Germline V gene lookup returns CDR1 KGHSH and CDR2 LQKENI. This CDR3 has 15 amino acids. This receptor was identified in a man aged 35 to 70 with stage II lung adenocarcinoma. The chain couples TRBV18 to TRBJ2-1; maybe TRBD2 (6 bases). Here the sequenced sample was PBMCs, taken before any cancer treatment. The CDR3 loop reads CASSLNSPGDSEQFF. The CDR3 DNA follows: TGTGCCAGCTCACTCAATTCCCCGGGGGATAGTGAGCAGTTCTTC.